This T cell receptor (beta chain) is from a study of Ad26.COV2.S vaccination and SARS-CoV-2 variants. Study context: Donor participated within the Ad26.COV2.S arm of the COV1001 trial. The authors gave Ad26.COV2.S intramuscularly, either once or twice 56 days apart.

The treatment denotes: about 20 received Ad26.COV2.S at low or high dose, single or two shots; roughly 5 received placebo; per-sample allocation not given. The study sampled participants on day 63 after the first vaccine or placebo injection. Findings and caveats of the study: The breadth of spike-specific CD8+ and CD4+ T cell responses after vaccination was reportedly substantial. Researchers cautioned that TCR breadth and depth analyses may have underestimated total T cell responses.

A note on this clone: Its antigen is undetermined.

Profiling relied on immunoSEQ multiplex PCR, and the TCRdb table lists in-frame clones only, not all of them. Counted here are about 370,000 clones, about 85% occurring once; the ten biggest clones make up around 3.4%. The source of this sequence is a person aged 18-60 years who received the Ad26.COV2.S COVID-19 vaccine or a placebo. Source: peripheral blood, taken in a trial of Ad26.COV2.S vaccine versus placebo.

The CDR3 region has the DNA TGTGCCAGCAGCTTTAACGGGCCGGGGGTAGATACGCAGTATTTT. As protein: CASSFNGPGVDTQYF. This rearrangement joins TRBV7-8 to TRBJ2-3; a weak D match, TRBD2 (6 bases). Per the germline V gene, CDR1 is SGHVS and CDR2 is FQNEAQ. V was clipped by 3 bases and J by 5 bases, with 15 bases between them. The CDR3 contains 15 residues.